This entry features one TCR beta chain sequence. No antigen is known for it. Base qualities are not at hand, and no much larger clone is one base apart. Library preparation used the immunoSEQ multiplex PCR assay. For most patients, genomic DNA was isolated with the Qiagen DNeasy Blood and Tissue Kit and shipped frozen to Adaptive Biotechnologies for TCR sequencing. For most patients, high-throughput TCR-beta CDR3 sequencing of genomic DNA was performed by Adaptive Biotechnologies. In the original analysis: TCR sequencing data for some 17 patients were retrieved from Adaptive's ImmunoSEQ software; three other patients were processed with MiXCR and VDJtools. To correct CD4 versus CD8 sorting errors, sequences present in both subsets at a frequency ratio below 5:1 were removed. Because the origin of CDR3 nucleotide sequences shared between donor and recipient could not be assigned, those sequences were removed. To be classed as alloreactive, a clone needed at least 2-fold expansion over unstimulated cells and a minimum CFSE-low frequency of 0.002% (template counts) or 0.001% (read counts). Mappable clones were those detected in sequenced pre-transplant spleen, lymph node, or MLR CFSE-low populations of the donor or recipient. Cumulative frequency of alloreactive clones was calculated as a percentage of all sequences weighted by copy number. TCRdb's version of the immuneACCESS table is confined to in-frame rearrangements and falls short of the full clone set. An unresolved V gene accounts for under half of the shortfall where checked; the remainder is of unknown origin. V, J and clone size are those of that table, while D and trimming were read from the DNA. The sample yields over 75,000 clones; 85% to 90% were counted once. Together, the top ten hold approximately 0.33% of the sample.

This record comes from a study of graft-versus-host responses after intestinal transplantation (dated by TCRdb to 2020 to 2022). Context from the whole study: Recipients received multivisceral, liver-intestinal, or isolated intestinal transplants. Anti-thymocyte globulin induction was given to all recipients, followed by maintenance tacrolimus and steroids for two to three years. Graft-versus-host and host-versus-graft alloreactive T cell clones were tracked in the graft, circulation and bone marrow after intestinal transplantation using bulk TCR-beta CDR3 sequencing. To identify alloreactive clones, pre-transplant mixed lymphocyte reaction products were sequenced and compared with unstimulated pre-transplant donor and recipient T cells. Of the roughly 26 intestinal transplant recipients enrolled in the cohort, one of whom was a retransplant, a few patients without pretransplant specimens were excluded. A peak of at least 4% donor T cells among recipient peripheral blood mononuclear cells was the definition used for donor T cell macrochimerism. Samples from a few later patients were sequenced in-house on an Illumina MiSeq with MiXCR processing rather than by the commercial service. What the research found in general, with its limitations: GvH clones were detected in recipient bone marrow, and some of these GvH clones were observed earlier in ileal mucosa or blood, consistent with an intestinal mucosal origin. Patients with donor T cell macrochimerism had high GvH to HvG T cell clonal ratios in their allografts. Conclusions were limited by the relatively low number and heterogeneity of intestinal transplant patients. Early after transplant, declines in HvG clones were associated with peak levels of circulating GvH clones.

Trimming leaves V shorter by 2 bases and J shorter by 8 bases, with the junction holding 10 bases beyond the gene matches. The CDR3 runs 15 residues from the cysteine to the phenylalanine. Only the CDR3 DNA stays, 45 bases, in frame from base 1. CDR1 and CDR2 are drawn from the germline V gene: MDHEN, SYDVKM. The time point label for this specimen denotes: cells obtained before transplantation from donor or recipient. CD3+CD4+ and CD3+CD8+ populations were FACS-sorted from unstimulated pre-transplant donor and recipient cells taken from spleen or lymph nodes. This receptor was obtained from a human donor who received an intestinal transplant. Source: unstimulated CD4+ T cells sorted from spleen or lymph node cells, taken before intestinal transplant. The chain is encoded by TRBV28 joined to TRBJ1-2; 8 middle bases align to TRBD1. The CDR3 reads CASSLPIQGAWGYTF. The nucleotides read TGTGCCAGCAGTTTACCCATCCAGGGGGCTTGGGGCTACACCTTC.